This T cell receptor beta chain came from a study of blood T cell repertoires in COVID-19. About the research overall: Sites across the United States, Italy and Spain contributed samples from acute and convalescent COVID-19.

V lost 6 bases and J lost 1, with 13 bases in between. The CDR3 has 14 residues. Germline values: CDR1 MNHNY, CDR2 SVGAGI (reference sequence). In Seattle, patients joined the study during active infection and were tracked longitudinally. As processed by the authors: The authors estimated nucleated cell counts from reference gene primer amplification. Profiling relied on immunoSEQ multiplex PCR, and the TCRdb table lists in-frame clones only, not all of them. Clonal size and the V and J genes are those of that table, whereas D and trimming came from the DNA. The sample comprises tens of thousands of clones, around 91% of which are singletons, and roughly 7% rests with the top ten.

Specimen: peripheral blood. The chain joins TRBV6-6 to TRBJ2-7; D is possibly TRBD1 (5 bases). This TCR derives from a man between 18 and 35 years old with COVID-19, enrolled during active disease. The CDR3 region is CASRNRQWSYEQYF. CDR3 bases: TGTGCCAGCAGAAACAGACAGTGGTCCTACGAGCAGTACTTC.